The 27 T cell receptor beta chains in this list originate from one sample, sequenced in a study of beta chain features in type 1 diabetes. Sequencing targeted expressed TCRB transcripts, as all isolated RNA had been reverse transcribed. Data came from immunoSEQ multiplex PCR; TCRdb stores just in-frame clones and leaves some out. This sample carries 200,000 to 250,000 clones, roughly 13% of them seen once, and the ten largest clones take around 0.025%. The sample taken for sequencing was naive CD4+ T cells from blood. The receptor source for this set is a woman aged 40 to 55 in good health.

The chain recombines TRBV5-1 with TRBJ2-7, with D uncertain. The V gene's germline CDR1 is SGHRS and CDR2 YFSETQ. The CDR3 runs to 13 residues. The V and J ends lost 3 bases and 0 bases respectively, with 7 bases between them. CDR3 DNA: TGCGCCAGCAGCTCCTTTAGCTCCTACGAGCAGTACTTC. It translates to CASSSFSSYEQYF.

The rearrangement links TRBV10-2 to TRBJ2-7, with 9 bases lining up with TRBD1. Per the germline V gene, CDR1 is WSHSY and CDR2 is SAAADI. CDR3 length: 12 amino acids. Germline trimming cut 8 bases from V and 2 bases from J; bases unmatched to any gene: 1. CDR3 loop: CASWTGAYEQYF. CDR3 nucleotide sequence: TGCGCCAGCTGGACAGGGGCCTACGAGCAGTACTTC.

This sequence joins TRBV7-8 and TRBJ1-1, with 8 bases lining up with TRBD1. V shed 5 bases, J shed 7 bases, and the junction held 9 bases outside the gene matches. CDR3 length equals 14 residues. Germline values: CDR1 SGHVS, CDR2 FQNEAQ. CDR3 coding DNA: TGTGCCAGCAGCCCCCGGACAGGGAGTAATGAAGCTTTCTTT. Its translation: CASSPRTGSNEAFF.

J is TRBJ2-7 and V is TRBV5-1, with 7 bases fitting TRBD1. Germline trimming cut 4 bases from V and 5 bases from J; bases unmatched to any gene: 12. Looked up from germline, CDR1 is SGHRS and CDR2 is YFSETQ. This CDR3 region has 15 residues. The chain's CDR3 is CASSQEGQRGDEQYF. The CDR3, as DNA: TGCGCCAGCAGCCAAGAGGGACAGCGAGGCGACGAGCAGTACTTC.

This clone was seen more than once but under ten times. This rearrangement joins TRBV4-2 to TRBJ1-1; D gene ambiguous. The CDR3 is 17 amino acids. The germline V gene encodes CDR1 LGHNA and CDR2 YNFKEQ. Trimming pared 1 base from V and 0 bases from J, leaving 15 bases between. CDR3 nucleotide sequence: TGTGCCAGCAGCCAAGGGGTGGCAGTGGGCATGAACACTGAAGCTTTCTTT. This encodes CASSQGVAVGMNTEAFF.

This clone showed up just a few times. This chain connects TRBV7-8 to TRBJ1-5; 10 bases are a match to TRBD1. The CDR3 loop spans 16 amino acids. Germline V gene data show CDR1 as SGHVS and CDR2 as FQNEAQ. Unmatched junction bases numbered 5, after V lost 1 base and J lost 5 bases. The CDR3 nucleotides are TGTGCCAGCAGCTTAGGCCAGACAGGGGGCTATCAGCCCCAGCATTTT. It is translated as CASSLGQTGGYQPQHF. The whole variable domain, filled in from reference TRBV7-8 and TRBJ1-5, reads GAGVSQSPRYKVAKRGQDVALRCDPISGHVSLFWYQQALGQGPEFLTYFQNEAQLDKSGLPSDRFFAERPEGSVSTLKIQRTQQEDSAVYLCASSLGQTGGYQPQHFGDGTRLSIL.

This clone showed up just a few times. The CDR3 loop is CASSPFLQGLLDTQYF. The CDR3 DNA sequence: TGTGCCAGCTCACCCTTCCTCCAGGGCCTACTGGATACGCAGTATTTT. The chain employs TRBV18 and TRBJ2-3; D possibly corresponds to TRBD1 (5 bases). Germline-derived CDR1 and CDR2 are KGHSH and LQKENI. The V end was cut by 3 bases, the J end by 6 bases, with 19 bases between. This CDR3 comprises 16 residues.

Only a few counts were recorded for this clone. J is TRBJ1-6 and V is TRBV5-1; TRBD1 agrees at 8 bases. Germline CDR1 is SGHRS and CDR2 is YFSETQ. The CDR3 is 16 amino acids. V gave up 2 bases and J gave up 6 bases; unmatched junction bases: 7. In DNA, the CDR3 is TGCGCCAGCAGCTTCGGGACAGGAGCCCTTAATTCACCCCTCCACTTT. It translates to CASSFGTGALNSPLHF. Full variable domain (rest looked up from reference TRBV5-1 and TRBJ1-6): KAGVTQTPRYLIKTRGQQVTLSCSPISGHRSVSWYQQTPGQGLQFLFEYFSETQRNKGNFPGRFSGRQFSNSRSEMNVSTLELGDSALYLCASSFGTGALNSPLHFGNGTRLTVT.

V and J are TRBV2 and TRBJ2-3; 13 nucleotides line up with TRBD2. Per the germline V gene, CDR1 is SNHLY and CDR2 is FYNNEI. After removal of 6 bases from V and 9 bases from J, the junction contained 3 bases not matched to a gene. The CDR3 totals 13 residues. The CDR3 bases are TGTGCCAGCAGGACTAGCGGGGGGTTCACGCAGTATTTT. Its translation is CASRTSGGFTQYF.

This clone was seen only a few times. This chain joins TRBV18 and TRBJ2-1, with a possible D match to TRBD2 (6 bases). Germline assignment: CDR1 KGHSH and CDR2 LQKENI. The CDR3 is 15 residues long. V lost 2 bases and J lost 7, with 15 bases in between. CDR3 sequence reads: CASSPFTSSKNEQFF. CDR3 nucleotide sequence: TGTGCCAGCTCACCATTCACTAGCAGCAAGAATGAGCAGTTCTTC.

This clone was counted a few times. The J gene is TRBJ1-5, the V gene TRBV19; the D gene is possibly TRBD1 (6 bases). The CDR3 extends over 15 amino acids. Germline CDR1 and CDR2: LNHDA and SQIVND (reference sequence). Trimming left V 5 bases short and J 7 bases short, with 18 bases between. The CDR3 DNA follows: TGTGCCAGTAGTTTGAGGACAGCTGGTCGGCAGCCCCAGCATTTT. Amino acid sequence: CASSLRTAGRQPQHF.

The chain couples TRBV9 to TRBJ1-1; a weak D match, TRBD1 (6 bases). V shed 0 bases and J shed 5 bases, with 17 bases lying between them. CDR3 length: 16 amino acids. Germline assignment: CDR1 SGDLS and CDR2 YYNGEE. The CDR3 nucleotides read TGTGCCAGCAGCGTAGGTACAGGGAAGAGGGAAACTGAAGCTTTCTTT. This translates into CASSVGTGKRETEAFF.

This clone turned up a few times. V and J are TRBV5-1 and TRBJ1-3; possibly TRBD1 for D (5 bases). The CDR3 is 16 residues long. Germline assignment: CDR1 SGHRS and CDR2 YFSETQ. V lost 1 base, J lost 1 base, and 12 bases lay in between. The CDR3 coding sequence is TGCGCCAGCAGCTTGCCAGGGATGGGATCTGGAAACACCATATATTTT. It yields the protein CASSLPGMGSGNTIYF.

The genes are TRBV20-1 and TRBJ2-1; D is perhaps TRBD1 (6 bases). The V and J ends lost 3 bases and 8 bases respectively, with 8 bases between them. Germline V CDR1 and CDR2: DFQATT, SNEGSKA (reference sequence). This CDR3 comprises 11 residues. CDR3 bases: TGCAGTGCTAGGAGGACAGATGAGCAGTTCTTC. This sequence encodes CSARRTDEQFF.

The chain recombines TRBV5-8 with TRBJ2-7, with 7 bases lining up with TRBD1. Germline CDR1 reads SGHTS; CDR2 reads YDEGEE. V shed 1 base, J shed 5 bases, and the junction held 9 bases outside the gene matches. The CDR3 has 15 residues. CDR3 nucleotide sequence: TGTGCCAGCAGCTTGTTAAGGCAGGGGGTGAACGAGCAGTACTTC. Amino acid sequence: CASSLLRQGVNEQYF.

This clone was counted only a few times. The chain combines TRBV27 with TRBJ2-5, with 8 bases that match TRBD2. Germline lookup yields CDR1 MNHEY and CDR2 SMNVEV (reference sequence). V trimming: 5 bases; J trimming: 6 bases; junction bases outside the gene matches: 14. The CDR3 has 16 amino acids. DNA of the CDR3: TGTGCCAGCAGTGGCTTTGGGAGCGGGGGCACGAAGACCCAGTACTTC. It encodes CASSGFGSGGTKTQYF.

The V and J genes are TRBV6-6 and TRBJ2-7; D might be TRBD1 (6 bases). The germline V gene encodes CDR1 MNHNY and CDR2 SVGAGI (reference sequence). This CDR3 spans 12 amino acids. V gave up 7 bases and J gave up 2 bases, with 9 bases separating them. CDR3 sequence: CASKDRTYEQYF. The DNA of the CDR3 is TGTGCCAGCAAGGACAGAACCTACGAGCAGTACTTC.

This chain connects TRBV5-1 to TRBJ2-3; 11 positions match TRBD2. CDR1 is SGHRS, CDR2 YFSETQ, per germline. V lost 0 bases to trimming and J lost 2 bases; unmatched junction nucleotides: 8. CDR3 length: 18 residues. CDR3 loop: CASSLAGGTSGNTDTQYF. The CDR3 nucleotides read TGCGCCAGCAGCTTGGCCGGAGGGACTAGCGGAAACACAGATACGCAGTATTTT. The complete variable domain, with remaining parts taken from reference TRBV5-1 and TRBJ2-3, reads KAGVTQTPRYLIKTRGQQVTLSCSPISGHRSVSWYQQTPGQGLQFLFEYFSETQRNKGNFPGRFSGRQFSNSRSEMNVSTLELGDSALYLCASSLAGGTSGNTDTQYFGPGTRLTVL.

The rearrangement joins TRBV27 to TRBJ2-7, with unresolved D. CDR1 and CDR2 from the germline V gene are MNHEY and SMNVEV (reference sequence). The CDR3 contains 14 residues. Trimming took 3 bases from V and 4 from J, leaving 13 bases between them. The CDR3 DNA reads TGTGCCAGCAGTTTGAGGCTAGTCGGTTACGAGCAGTACTTC. This codes for CASSLRLVGYEQYF.

This clone was found a few times. The chain couples TRBV11-2 to TRBJ2-5; D is ambiguous. The CDR3 has 16 amino acids. Trimming removed 1 base from V and 5 bases from J, with 17 bases in between. Germline CDR1 is SGHAT and CDR2 is FQNNGV. The CDR3 DNA follows: TGTGCCAGCAGCTTAGGAGGCCGGGTTATGAGGGAGACCCAGTACTTC. Translation gives CASSLGGRVMRETQYF.

This clone was picked up a small number of times. This chain links TRBV5-4 with TRBJ2-7; 8 positions agree with TRBD1. Trimming removed 5 bases from V and 5 bases from J; junction bases left unmatched: 12. CDR3 length equals 15 residues. Per germline, CDR1 SGHNT and CDR2 YYREEE (reference sequence). The CDR3 loop is CASSRRQGKLNEQYF. The CDR3 bases are TGTGCCAGCAGTCGGCGACAGGGGAAACTGAACGAGCAGTACTTC.

The rearrangement uses TRBV6-6 and TRBJ1-2; no reliable D call. This CDR3 is 13 amino acids long. V lost 0 bases, J lost 6 bases, and 8 bases lay in between. Germline V gene lookup returns CDR1 MNHNY and CDR2 SVGAGI (reference sequence). The CDR3 coding sequence is TGTGCCAGCAGTTACTCGGAGAGCAATGGCTACACCTTC. Its protein product is CASSYSESNGYTF.

This clone occurred a few times. This rearrangement joins TRBV29-1 to TRBJ1-2, with 7 bases matching TRBD1. This CDR3 spans 11 amino acids. Unmatched junction bases numbered 5, after V lost 5 bases and J lost 8 bases. Germline CDR1 reads SQVTM; CDR2 reads ANQGSEA. As DNA, the CDR3 is TGCAGCGTTACCCAAGGGGGCGGCTACACCTTC. Translating gives CSVTQGGGYTF.

This clone has a handful of counts. The chain uses TRBV6-6 and TRBJ2-7; 9 bases line up with TRBD1. CDR1 and CDR2 from the germline V gene are MNHNY and SVGAGI (reference sequence). V gave up 2 bases and J gave up 2 bases; unmatched junction bases: 4. The CDR3 totals 15 residues. CDR3 amino acids: CASSYTGTGTYEQYF. In nucleotides, the CDR3 is TGTGCCAGCAGTTACACCGGGACAGGGACCTACGAGCAGTACTTC.

This rearrangement joins TRBV4-1 to TRBJ1-5; a weak D match, TRBD1 (5 bases). Germline CDR1 MGHRA, CDR2 YSYEKL. This CDR3 has 14 amino acids. V was clipped by 1 base and J by 7 bases, with 11 bases between them. CDR3 in DNA: TGCGCCAGCAGCCAAGTAGGGGTCGGCCAGCCCCAGCATTTT. Protein: CASSQVGVGQPQHF.

The CDR3 DNA sequence: TGTGCCAGCAGTGGGGGACAGGAAATTAATGAAAAACTGTTTTTT. Protein sequence: CASSGGQEINEKLFF. This rearrangement joins TRBV6-1 to TRBJ1-4; TRBD1 matches 8 bases. Germline loops: CDR1 MNHNS, CDR2 SASEGT. J lost 4 bases, V lost 4 bases, and 5 bases had no gene match. The CDR3 totals 15 residues.

This clone has a handful of counts. This rearrangement joins TRBV6-5 to TRBJ1-2; tentative D call: TRBD1 (6 bases). CDR1 and CDR2 from the germline V gene are MNHEY and SVGAGI. Trimming took off 1 base at V and 5 bases at J, with 14 bases between the two ends. This CDR3 has 15 amino acids. The CDR3 coding sequence is TGTGCCAGCAGTTACTACTTGGACAGCCGGTATGGCTACACCTTC. Translated, it gives CASSYYLDSRYGYTF.